These 27 T cell receptor beta chains came from one sample sequenced in a study of metastatic and nonmetastatic thyroid tumors (dated by TCRdb to the early 2020s). Libraries were built with PCR. Data came from an Illumina HiSeq 4000. TCRdb trimmed the raw reads at Q25, called clones with MiXCR and kept productive beta chains. This sample is represented by 3,700 or so clones; 35% of them were singletons. Approximately 25% of the sample is held by the ten biggest clonotypes. Before undergoing thyroid surgery, none of the patients had been given any kind of treatment. The sequenced sample consisted of adjacent normal tissue. These receptor sequences come from a female donor with papillary thyroid cancer or a benign thyroid nodule (not recorded which). Some clones in this sample may be carry-over from other donors' samples.

This chain joins TRBV5-1 and TRBJ1-2; D perhaps matches TRBD1 (5 bases). This CDR3 is 15 amino acids long. The germline V gene has CDR1 SGHRS and CDR2 YFSETQ. V lost 0 bases and J 8 bases, leaving 17 bases between the germline ends. Here the CDR3 DNA reads TGCGCCAGCAGCTTGGGTGACAGTACTCCAGCGGGCTACACCTTC. It specifies CASSLGDSTPAGYTF.

This clone has a handful of counts. The CDR3 region has the DNA TGTGCCAGCAGTTTAGGGACTACCTACGAGCAGTACTTC. Its protein is CASSLGTTYEQYF. The rearrangement uses TRBV28 and TRBJ2-7; 7 bases match TRBD2. The ends lost 2 bases at V and 2 bases at J; junction bases unmatched: 0. CDR3 size: 13 residues. CDR1 and CDR2 (germline): MDHEN, SYDVKM.

V and J are TRBV20-1 and TRBJ2-2; D may be TRBD1 (6 bases). Germline V CDR1 and CDR2: DFQATT, SNEGSKA (reference sequence). The CDR3 is 15 amino acids. Trimming took off 0 bases at V and 9 bases at J, with 17 bases between the two ends. The CDR3 nucleotides are TGCAGTGCTAGAGATAATAGGCAGGGGATCCGGGAGCTGTTTTTT. As protein: CSARDNRQGIRELFF.

The rearrangement links TRBV11-2 to TRBJ2-7, with TRBD1 matching over 8 bases. Germline V gene data show CDR1 as SGHAT and CDR2 as FQNNGV. V lost 0 bases to trimming and J lost 2 bases; unmatched junction nucleotides: 6. The CDR3 has 16 amino acids. Here the CDR3 reads CASSLDSGQGTYEQYF. In nucleotides, the CDR3 is TGTGCCAGCAGCTTAGACTCCGGACAGGGCACCTACGAGCAGTACTTC.

The V and J genes are TRBV6-2 or TRBV6-3 and TRBJ1-1; TRBD1 aligns across 9 bases. The CDR3 covers 18 residues. Germline assignment: CDR1 MNHEY and CDR2 SVGEGT. V was pared by 0 bases and J by 4 bases, with 12 bases of the junction left unmatched. The CDR3 DNA follows: TGTGCCAGCAGTTACTCGGAAGCACAGGGGGCGCTGGGCACTGAAGCTTTCTTT. Its translation: CASSYSEAQGALGTEAFF.

This clone has just a few counts. The CDR3 DNA sequence: TGTGCCAGCACTCTAAGTGGGACAGGCGAGCAGTACTTC. Translating it yields CASTLSGTGEQYF. The chain recombines TRBV28 with TRBJ2-7; 8 bases agree with TRBD1. V lost 7 bases to trimming and J lost 6 bases; unmatched junction nucleotides: 8. The length of the CDR3 is 13 residues. Germline V gives CDR1 MDHEN, CDR2 SYDVKM. The complete variable domain, with remaining parts taken from reference TRBV28 and TRBJ2-7, reads DVKVTQSSRYLVKRTGEKVFLECVQDMDHENMFWYRQDPGLGLRLIYFSYDVKMKEKGDIPEGYSVSREKKERFSLILESASTNQTSMYLCASTLSGTGEQYFGPGTRLTVT.

The rearrangement uses TRBV12-3 or TRBV12-4 and TRBJ2-1, with 9 bases identical to TRBD2. The CDR3 spans 15 residues. V was pared by 4 bases and J by 4 bases, with 5 bases of the junction left unmatched. The CDR3 is CASSSSGAWYNEQFF. CDR3 nucleotides: TGTGCCAGCAGTTCTAGCGGGGCGTGGTACAATGAGCAGTTCTTC.

This chain uses TRBV2 with TRBJ2-7; a possible D gene is TRBD1 (6 bases). This CDR3 region has 14 residues. Trimming left V 3 bases short and J 2 bases short, with 11 bases between. The germline V gene has CDR1 SNHLY and CDR2 FYNNEI. This chain's CDR3 is CASSEFWTAYEQYF. CDR3 DNA: TGTGCCAGCAGTGAGTTTTGGACAGCCTACGAGCAGTACTTC.

The rearrangement links TRBV7-2 to TRBJ1-6, with no clear D. CDR1 and CDR2 from the germline V gene are SGHTA and FQGNSA. Trimming stripped 4 bases from V and 10 bases from J, with 11 bases between. CDR3 length equals 13 residues. CDR3: CASSWRFNSPLHF. CDR3 nucleotide sequence: TGTGCCAGCAGCTGGAGGTTCAACTCACCCCTCCACTTT.

The chain carries TRBV14 and TRBJ1-2; a possible D gene is TRBD1 (5 bases). Germline V gene sequence: CDR1 SGHDN, CDR2 FVKESK. The germline V and J ends were trimmed by 4 bases and 4 bases, with 10 bases remaining between them. This CDR3 comprises 13 residues. CDR3 amino acids: CASSPQGGYGYTF. The CDR3 nucleotides are TGTGCCAGCAGCCCTCAGGGTGGCTATGGCTACACCTTC.

A few counts support this clone. This chain links TRBV24-1 with TRBJ2-2; D is perhaps TRBD1 (5 bases). This CDR3 region has 15 residues. Germline V gene data show CDR1 as KGHDR and CDR2 as SFDVKD. Between the trimmed V and J ends, which lost 0 bases and 3 bases, there was a span of 7 bases. The CDR3 spells CATSDLVTDTGELFF. The CDR3 DNA sequence: TGTGCCACCAGTGATTTGGTGACAGACACCGGGGAGCTGTTTTTT.

The chain has TRBV5-1 and TRBJ2-1; unclear D gene. This CDR3 comprises 15 residues. Germline V CDR1 and CDR2: SGHRS, YFSETQ. V gave up 0 bases and J gave up 0 bases, with 7 bases separating them. CDR3 sequence reads: CASSLGDLSYNEQFF. The CDR3 bases are TGCGCCAGCAGCTTGGGAGATCTCTCCTACAATGAGCAGTTCTTC.

The chain recombines TRBV7-9 with TRBJ2-5; 7 nucleotides align to TRBD2. CDR3 length: 17 residues. V shed 5 bases, J shed 5 bases, and the junction held 17 bases outside the gene matches. Germline assignment: CDR1 SEHNR and CDR2 FQNEAQ (reference sequence). CDR3 nucleotides: TGTGCCAGCAGCCCCAAGCAAGGGGACTACCTCGAGGAGACCCAGTACTTC. This codes for CASSPKQGDYLEETQYF.

The CDR3 protein is CASSLRTQQTDTQYF. The DNA of the CDR3 is TGTGCCAGCAGTTTGAGGACCCAGCAAACAGATACGCAGTATTTT. The chain carries TRBV27 and TRBJ2-3; D is unclear. Trimming took 3 bases from V and 3 from J, leaving 13 bases between them. Looked up from germline, CDR1 is MNHEY and CDR2 is SMNVEV (reference sequence). CDR3 length equals 15 residues.

By share of the sample, this clone is medium-sized. The J gene is TRBJ1-4, the V gene TRBV3-1; possible D gene TRBD1, 5 bases. The CDR3 loop spans 15 amino acids. Germline V gene sequence: CDR1 LGHDT, CDR2 YNNKEL (reference sequence). Between the trimmed V and J ends, which lost 4 bases and 2 bases, there was a span of 11 bases. The CDR3 loop reads CASSRVPGTNEKLFF. As DNA, the CDR3 is TGTGCCAGCAGCCGAGTCCCAGGGACTAATGAAAAACTGTTTTTT.

This clone has only a few counts. The CDR3 DNA reads as TGTGCCAGTAGTATCAAACAGGACTATGGCTACACCTTC. This translates into CASSIKQDYGYTF. The chain has TRBV19 and TRBJ1-2, with a weak D call TRBD1 (5 bases). Trimming took 3 bases from V and 3 from J, leaving 8 bases between them. The CDR3 is 13 residues long. Looked up from germline, CDR1 is LNHDA and CDR2 is SQIVND (reference sequence).

The chain employs TRBV25-1 and TRBJ2-5; 7 bases align to TRBD1. Germline CDR1 is MGHDK and CDR2 is SYGVNS. The J segment lost 2 bases and the V segment lost 5 bases, leaving 5 bases of the junction unmatched. The CDR3 loop spans 14 amino acids. CDR3 loop: CASSSGTAQETQYF. The CDR3 nucleotides are TGTGCCAGCAGTTCCGGGACAGCTCAAGAGACCCAGTACTTC.

The rearrangement joins TRBV6-1 to TRBJ2-1; tentative D call: TRBD1 (7 bases). Germline values: CDR1 MNHNS, CDR2 SASEGT. This CDR3 region has 15 residues. The ends were cut back, 7 bases at V and 10 bases at J, with 23 bases in the middle. The DNA for the CDR3 is TGTGCCAGCACCGCAAAGGAGGGGGCCGGGGTCGAGCAGTTCTTC. Its protein is CASTAKEGAGVEQFF.

The chain is built from TRBV5-1 and TRBJ2-2; tentative D call: TRBD1 (6 bases). With 0 bases removed from V and 2 bases from J, the gap between germline ends came to 8 bases. The CDR3 sequence is 15 residues long. Germline assignment: CDR1 SGHRS and CDR2 YFSETQ. The DNA of the CDR3 is TGCGCCAGCAGCTTGGTAGGGGGAAACACCGGGGAGCTGTTTTTT. Translation gives CASSLVGGNTGELFF.

The J gene is TRBJ1-2, the V gene TRBV9, with 7 bases that match TRBD1. V lost 4 bases and J lost 4; bases outside the gene matches: 10. Germline V lookup: CDR1 SGDLS, CDR2 YYNGEE. This CDR3 comprises 15 residues. In DNA form, the CDR3 reads TGTGCCAGCAGCATAAACCGGGACAGAACCTATGGCTACACCTTC. Encoded protein: CASSINRDRTYGYTF.

The chain carries TRBV7-3 and TRBJ2-7; TRBD1 is a possible D gene (5 bases). The CDR3 runs to 14 residues. Germline V gene sequence: CDR1 SGHTA, CDR2 FQGTGA. V lost 1 base and J 3 bases, leaving 10 bases between the germline ends. In DNA form, the CDR3 reads TGTGCCAGCAGCTTAAGGACAAGATACTACGAGCAGTACTTC. Translation gives CASSLRTRYYEQYF.

The V gene is TRBV20-1, the J gene TRBJ2-1, with D unresolved. CDR3 size: 12 residues. The germline CDR1 and CDR2 sequences are DFQATT and SNEGSKA (reference sequence). V shed 1 base and J shed 4 bases, with 5 bases lying between them. The CDR3, as DNA: TGCAGTGCTAGAGCGCTGTACAATGAGCAGTTCTTC. Translation: CSARALYNEQFF.

This clone is large by share. V and J are TRBV20-1 and TRBJ1-6; no clear D. The ends were cut back, 1 base at V and 10 bases at J, with 14 bases in the middle. The CDR3 loop spans 14 amino acids. CDR1 and CDR2 (germline): DFQATT, SNEGSKA (reference sequence). The CDR3 sequence: CSARGAREGSPLHF. The CDR3 DNA sequence: TGCAGTGCTAGAGGGGCAAGGGAGGGCTCACCCCTCCACTTT.

This clone is classed as medium-sized. The genes are TRBV5-1 and TRBJ1-1; 8 bases line up with TRBD1. Germline V gives CDR1 SGHRS, CDR2 YFSETQ. V lost 2 bases, J lost 4 bases, and 16 bases stayed unmatched. This CDR3 has 18 residues. In DNA, the CDR3 is TGCGCCAGCAGCTTCGACAGGGGTGACGCATATGGGGGCACTGAAGCTTTCTTT. Its translation: CASSFDRGDAYGGTEAFF.

This clone was picked up a small number of times. The chain uses TRBV19 and TRBJ1-2; tentative D call: TRBD1 (5 bases). There are 15 residues in the CDR3. The V end was cut by 6 bases, the J end by 5 bases, with 19 bases between. Germline CDR1 is LNHDA and CDR2 is SQIVND (reference sequence). CDR3 DNA: TGTGCCAGTAGGCCAACTTTTGATGGGGGGTATGGCTACACCTTC. Translation gives CASRPTFDGGYGYTF. The full variable domain, completed using reference TRBV19 and TRBJ1-2, is DGGITQSPKYLFRKEGQNVTLSCEQNLNHDAMYWYRQDPGQGLRLIYYSQIVNDFQKGDIAEGYSVSREKKESFPLTVTSAQKNPTAFYLCASRPTFDGGYGYTFGSGTRLTVV.

This clone counts as large. The chain joins TRBV28 to TRBJ2-7; unclear D gene. V lost 2 bases, J lost 4 bases, and 6 bases lay in between. Germline CDR1 MDHEN, CDR2 SYDVKM. The CDR3 runs to 12 residues. In DNA, the CDR3 is TGTGCCAGCAGTTTACAGAGATACGAGCAGTACTTC. Residues: CASSLQRYEQYF. Full variable domain (remainder filled in from reference TRBV28 and TRBJ2-7): DVKVTQSSRYLVKRTGEKVFLECVQDMDHENMFWYRQDPGLGLRLIYFSYDVKMKEKGDIPEGYSVSREKKERFSLILESASTNQTSMYLCASSLQRYEQYFGPGTRLTVT.

The chain is built from TRBV28 and TRBJ2-7, with D perhaps matching TRBD1 (6 bases). Trimming shortened V by 6 bases and J by 0 bases, and 15 bases separated the two germline ends. The CDR3 totals 15 residues. Germline V CDR1 and CDR2: MDHEN, SYDVKM. The DNA of the CDR3 is TGTGCCAGCAGCGGGGCAGACAGGAGCTCCTACGAGCAGTACTTC. Amino acid sequence: CASSGADRSSYEQYF.